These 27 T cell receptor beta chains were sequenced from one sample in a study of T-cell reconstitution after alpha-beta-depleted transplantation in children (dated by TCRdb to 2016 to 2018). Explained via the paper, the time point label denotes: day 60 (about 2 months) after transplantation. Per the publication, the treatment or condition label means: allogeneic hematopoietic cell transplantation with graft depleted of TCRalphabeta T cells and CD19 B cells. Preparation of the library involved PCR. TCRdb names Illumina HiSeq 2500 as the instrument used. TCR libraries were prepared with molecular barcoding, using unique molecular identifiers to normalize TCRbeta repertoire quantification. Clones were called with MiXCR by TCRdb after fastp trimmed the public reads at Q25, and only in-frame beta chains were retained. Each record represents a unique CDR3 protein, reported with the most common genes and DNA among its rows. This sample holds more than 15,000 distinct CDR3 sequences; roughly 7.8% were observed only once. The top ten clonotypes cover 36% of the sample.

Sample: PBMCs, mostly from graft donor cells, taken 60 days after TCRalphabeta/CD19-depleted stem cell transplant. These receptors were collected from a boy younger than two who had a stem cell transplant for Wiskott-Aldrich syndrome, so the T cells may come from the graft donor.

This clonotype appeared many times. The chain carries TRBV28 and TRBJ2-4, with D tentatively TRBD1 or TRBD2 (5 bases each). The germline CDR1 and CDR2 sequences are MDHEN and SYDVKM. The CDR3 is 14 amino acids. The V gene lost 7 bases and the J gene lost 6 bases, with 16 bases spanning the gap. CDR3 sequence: CASNSRPRGNIQYF. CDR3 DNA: TGTGCCAGCAACTCGAGACCGAGGGGAAACATTCAGTACTTC.

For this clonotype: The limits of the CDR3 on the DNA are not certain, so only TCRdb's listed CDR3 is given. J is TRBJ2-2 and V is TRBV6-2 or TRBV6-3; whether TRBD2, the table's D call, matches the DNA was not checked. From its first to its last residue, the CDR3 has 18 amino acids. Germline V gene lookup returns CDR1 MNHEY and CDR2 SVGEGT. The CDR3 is CASRYRSGLAGPGELFFF.

The CDR3 nucleotides are TGTGCCAGCTCACCCTTTACTAGCGGAGCCCAAGAGACCCAGTACTTC. Translation: CASSPFTSGAQETQYF. The rearrangement joins TRBV18 to TRBJ2-5; 8 nucleotides agree with TRBD2. Looked up from germline, CDR1 is KGHSH and CDR2 is LQKENI. The CDR3 runs 16 residues. The V segment lost 3 bases and the J segment 1 base; nucleotides outside the gene matches: 7.

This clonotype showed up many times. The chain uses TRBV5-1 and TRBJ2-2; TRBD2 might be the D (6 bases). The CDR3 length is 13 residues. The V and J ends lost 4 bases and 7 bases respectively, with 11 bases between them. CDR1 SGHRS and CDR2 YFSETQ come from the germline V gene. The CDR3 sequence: CASSTGGGGELFF. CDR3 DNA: TGCGCCAGCAGCACCGGGGGAGGCGGGGAGCTGTTTTTT.

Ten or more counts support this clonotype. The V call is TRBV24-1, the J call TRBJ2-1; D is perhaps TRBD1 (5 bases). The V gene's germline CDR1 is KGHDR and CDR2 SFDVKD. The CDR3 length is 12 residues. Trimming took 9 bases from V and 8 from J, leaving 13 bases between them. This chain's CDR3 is CATSRAGHEQFF. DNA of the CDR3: TGTGCCACCTCCCGGGCAGGGCATGAGCAGTTCTTC.

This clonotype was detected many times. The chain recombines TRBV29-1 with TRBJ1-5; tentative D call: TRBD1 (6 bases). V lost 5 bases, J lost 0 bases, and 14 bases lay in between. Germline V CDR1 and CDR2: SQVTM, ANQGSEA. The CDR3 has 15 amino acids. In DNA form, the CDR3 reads TGCAGCGTTAACCCGGGACACTATAGCAATCAGCCCCAGCATTTT. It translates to CSVNPGHYSNQPQHF.

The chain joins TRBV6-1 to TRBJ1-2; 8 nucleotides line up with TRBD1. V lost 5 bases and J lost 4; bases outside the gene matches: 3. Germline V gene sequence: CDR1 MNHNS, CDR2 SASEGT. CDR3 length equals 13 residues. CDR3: CASSITGGYGYTF. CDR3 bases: TGTGCCAGCAGTATTACAGGGGGCTATGGCTACACCTTC.

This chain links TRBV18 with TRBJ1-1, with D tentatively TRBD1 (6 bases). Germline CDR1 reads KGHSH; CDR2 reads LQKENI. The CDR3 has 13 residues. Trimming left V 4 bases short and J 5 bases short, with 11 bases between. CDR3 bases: TGTGCCAGCTCACTAAACAGGGATACTGAAGCTTTCTTT. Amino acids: CASSLNRDTEAFF.

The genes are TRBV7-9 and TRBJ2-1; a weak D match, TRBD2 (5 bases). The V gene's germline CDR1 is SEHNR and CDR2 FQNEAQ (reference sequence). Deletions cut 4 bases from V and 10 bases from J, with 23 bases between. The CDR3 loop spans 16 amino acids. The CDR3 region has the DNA TGTGCCAGCAGCTCCAACGCGGGCCTCGGCGGACGGGAGCAGTTCTTC. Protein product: CASSSNAGLGGREQFF.

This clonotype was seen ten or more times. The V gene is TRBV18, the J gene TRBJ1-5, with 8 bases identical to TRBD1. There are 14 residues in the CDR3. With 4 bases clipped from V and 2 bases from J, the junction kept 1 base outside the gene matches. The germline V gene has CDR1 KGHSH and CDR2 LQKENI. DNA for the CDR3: TGTGCCAGCTCACAACAGGGGGGCAATCAGCCCCAGCATTTT. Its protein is CASSQQGGNQPQHF.

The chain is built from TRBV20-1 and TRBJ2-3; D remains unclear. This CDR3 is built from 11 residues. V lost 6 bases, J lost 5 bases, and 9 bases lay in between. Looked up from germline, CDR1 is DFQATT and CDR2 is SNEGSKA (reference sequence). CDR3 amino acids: CSATILDTQYF. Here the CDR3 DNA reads TGCAGTGCGACGATCCTAGATACGCAGTATTTT.

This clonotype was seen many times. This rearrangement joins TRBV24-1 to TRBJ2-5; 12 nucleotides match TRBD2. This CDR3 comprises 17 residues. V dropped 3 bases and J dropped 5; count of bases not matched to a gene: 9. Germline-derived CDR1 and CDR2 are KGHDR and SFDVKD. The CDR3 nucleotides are TGTGCCACCAGTGATCCTGGACTAGCGGGACGGGAGGAGACCCAGTACTTC. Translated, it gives CATSDPGLAGREETQYF.

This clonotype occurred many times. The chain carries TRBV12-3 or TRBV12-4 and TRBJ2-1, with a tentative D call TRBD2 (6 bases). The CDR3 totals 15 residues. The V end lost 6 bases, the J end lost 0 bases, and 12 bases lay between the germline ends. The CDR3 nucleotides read TGTGCCAGCAGATTCCGGGACTTCTCCTACAATGAGCAGTTCTTC. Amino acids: CASRFRDFSYNEQFF.

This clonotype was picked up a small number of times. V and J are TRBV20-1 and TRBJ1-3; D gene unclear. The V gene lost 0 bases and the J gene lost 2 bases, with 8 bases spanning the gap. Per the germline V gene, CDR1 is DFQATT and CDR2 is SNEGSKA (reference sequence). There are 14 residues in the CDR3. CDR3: CSAREGGPGNTIYF. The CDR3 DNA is TGCAGTGCTAGAGAGGGAGGGCCTGGAAACACCATATATTTT.

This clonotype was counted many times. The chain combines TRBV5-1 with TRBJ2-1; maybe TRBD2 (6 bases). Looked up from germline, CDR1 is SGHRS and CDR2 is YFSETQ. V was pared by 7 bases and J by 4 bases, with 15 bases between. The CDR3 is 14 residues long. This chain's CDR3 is CASGPGLHYNEQFF. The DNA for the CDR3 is TGCGCCAGCGGCCCGGGACTTCATTACAATGAGCAGTTCTTC.

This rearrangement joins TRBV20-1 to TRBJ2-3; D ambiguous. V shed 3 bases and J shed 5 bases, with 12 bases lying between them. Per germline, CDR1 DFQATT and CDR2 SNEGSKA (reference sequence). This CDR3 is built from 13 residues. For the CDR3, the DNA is TGCAGTGCTAGTATTCTAGTTCTAGATACGCAGTATTTT. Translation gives CSASILVLDTQYF.

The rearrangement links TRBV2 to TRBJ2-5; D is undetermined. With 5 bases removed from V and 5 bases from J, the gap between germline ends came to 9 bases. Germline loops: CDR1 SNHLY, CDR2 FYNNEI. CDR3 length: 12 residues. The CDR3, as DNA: TGTGCCAGCAGTCCGGTTGGGGAGACCCAGTACTTC. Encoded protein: CASSPVGETQYF.

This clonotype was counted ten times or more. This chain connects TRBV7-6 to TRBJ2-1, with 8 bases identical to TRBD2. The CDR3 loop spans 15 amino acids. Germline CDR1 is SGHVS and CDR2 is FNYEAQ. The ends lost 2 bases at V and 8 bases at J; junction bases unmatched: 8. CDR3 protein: CASSLRGTSFYEQFF. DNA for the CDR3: TGTGCCAGCAGCTTAAGGGGGACTAGTTTCTATGAGCAGTTCTTC. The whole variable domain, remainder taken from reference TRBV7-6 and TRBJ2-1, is GAGVSQSPRYKVTKRGQDVALRCDPISGHVSLYWYRQALGQGPEFLTYFNYEAQQDKSGLPNDRFSAERPEGSISTLTIQRTEQRDSAMYRCASSLRGTSFYEQFFGPGTRLTVL.

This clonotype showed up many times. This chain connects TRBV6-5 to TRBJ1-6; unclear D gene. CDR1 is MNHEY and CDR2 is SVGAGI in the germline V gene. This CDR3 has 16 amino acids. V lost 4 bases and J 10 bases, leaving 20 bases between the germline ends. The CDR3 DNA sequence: TGTGCCAGCAGTTCGCCGCATGGTACGGGGAGGTCACCCCTCCACTTT. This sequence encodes CASSSPHGTGRSPLHF.

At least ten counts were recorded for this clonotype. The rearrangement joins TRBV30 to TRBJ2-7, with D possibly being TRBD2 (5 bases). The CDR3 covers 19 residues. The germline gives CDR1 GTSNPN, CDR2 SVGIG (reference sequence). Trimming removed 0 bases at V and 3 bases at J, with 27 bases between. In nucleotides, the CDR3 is TGTGCCTGGAGTGTACTGTTTAGTTCAGAGGGAGCCTTCCACTACGAGCAGTACTTC. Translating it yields CAWSVLFSSEGAFHYEQYF.

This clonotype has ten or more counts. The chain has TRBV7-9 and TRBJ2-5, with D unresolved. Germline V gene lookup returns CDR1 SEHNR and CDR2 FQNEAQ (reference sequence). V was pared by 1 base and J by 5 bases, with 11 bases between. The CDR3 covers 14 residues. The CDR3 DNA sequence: TGTGCCAGCAGCTTAGATGTCTTGACGGAGACCCAGTACTTC. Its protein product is CASSLDVLTETQYF.

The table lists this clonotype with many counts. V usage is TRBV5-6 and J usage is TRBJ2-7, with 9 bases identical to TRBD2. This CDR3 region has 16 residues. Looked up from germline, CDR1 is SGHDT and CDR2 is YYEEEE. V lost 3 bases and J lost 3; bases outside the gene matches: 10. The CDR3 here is CASSYSSGIPVYEQYF. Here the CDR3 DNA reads TGTGCCAGCAGCTACTCTAGCGGGATCCCTGTCTACGAGCAGTACTTC. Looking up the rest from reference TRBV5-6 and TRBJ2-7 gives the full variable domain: DAGVTQSPTHLIKTRGQQVTLRCSPKSGHDTVSWYQQALGQGPQFIFQYYEEEERQRGNFPDRFSGHQFPNYSSELNVNALLLGDSALYLCASSYSSGIPVYEQYFGPGTRLTVT.

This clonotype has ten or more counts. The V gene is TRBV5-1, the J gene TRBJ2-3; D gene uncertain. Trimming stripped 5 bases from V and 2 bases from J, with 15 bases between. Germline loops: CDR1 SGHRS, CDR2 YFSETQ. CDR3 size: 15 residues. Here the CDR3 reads CASSRMDEPTDTQYF. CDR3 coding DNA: TGCGCCAGCAGTCGGATGGACGAGCCCACAGATACGCAGTATTTT.

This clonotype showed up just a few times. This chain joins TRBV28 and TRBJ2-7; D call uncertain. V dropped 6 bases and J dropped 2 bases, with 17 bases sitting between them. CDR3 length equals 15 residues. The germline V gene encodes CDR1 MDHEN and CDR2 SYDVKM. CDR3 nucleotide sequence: TGTGCCAGCAGCCCGAAGTTCTCAATCACCTACGAGCAGTACTTC. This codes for CASSPKFSITYEQYF.

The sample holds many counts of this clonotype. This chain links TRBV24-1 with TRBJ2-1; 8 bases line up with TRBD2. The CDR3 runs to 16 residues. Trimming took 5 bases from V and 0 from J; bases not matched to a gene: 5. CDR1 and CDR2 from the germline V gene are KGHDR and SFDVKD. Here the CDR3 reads CATSGIAGYSYNEQFF. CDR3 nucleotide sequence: TGTGCCACCAGTGGAATAGCGGGATACTCCTACAATGAGCAGTTCTTC.

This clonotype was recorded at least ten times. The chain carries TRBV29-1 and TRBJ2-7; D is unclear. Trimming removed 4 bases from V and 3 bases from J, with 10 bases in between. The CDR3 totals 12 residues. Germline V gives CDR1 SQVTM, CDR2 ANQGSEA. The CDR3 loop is CSVVARSYEQYF. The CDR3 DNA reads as TGCAGCGTTGTCGCCCGAAGCTACGAGCAGTACTTC.

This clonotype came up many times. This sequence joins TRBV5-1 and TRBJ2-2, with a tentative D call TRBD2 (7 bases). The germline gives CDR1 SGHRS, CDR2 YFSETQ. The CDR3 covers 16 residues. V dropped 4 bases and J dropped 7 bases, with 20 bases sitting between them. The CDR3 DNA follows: TGCGCCAGCAGCCGCCGGGGGCGGGAGATTGTCGGGGAGCTGTTTTTT. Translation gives CASSRRGREIVGELFF. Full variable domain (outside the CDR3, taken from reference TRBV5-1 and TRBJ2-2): KAGVTQTPRYLIKTRGQQVTLSCSPISGHRSVSWYQQTPGQGLQFLFEYFSETQRNKGNFPGRFSGRQFSNSRSEMNVSTLELGDSALYLCASSRRGREIVGELFFGEGSRLTVL.